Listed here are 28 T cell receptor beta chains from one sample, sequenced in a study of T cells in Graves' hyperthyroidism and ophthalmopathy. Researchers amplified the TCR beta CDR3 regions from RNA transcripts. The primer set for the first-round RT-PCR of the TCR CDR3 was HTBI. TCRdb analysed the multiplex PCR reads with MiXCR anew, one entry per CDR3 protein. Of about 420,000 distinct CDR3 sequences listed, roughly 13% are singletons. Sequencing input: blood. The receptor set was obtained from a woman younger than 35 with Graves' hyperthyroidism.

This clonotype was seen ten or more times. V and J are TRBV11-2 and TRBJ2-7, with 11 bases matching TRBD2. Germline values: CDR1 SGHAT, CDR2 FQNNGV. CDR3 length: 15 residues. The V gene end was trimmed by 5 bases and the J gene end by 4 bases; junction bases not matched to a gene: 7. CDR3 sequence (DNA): TGTGCCAGCAGCCCCAGGGGGACTAGCGGTTACGAGCAGTACTTC. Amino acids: CASSPRGTSGYEQYF. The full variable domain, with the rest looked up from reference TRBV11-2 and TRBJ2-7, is EAGVAQSPRYKIIEKRQSVAFWCNPISGHATLYWYQQILGQGPKLLIQFQNNGVVDDSQLPKDRFSAERLKGVDSTLKIQPAKLEDSAVYLCASSPRGTSGYEQYFGPGTRLTVT.

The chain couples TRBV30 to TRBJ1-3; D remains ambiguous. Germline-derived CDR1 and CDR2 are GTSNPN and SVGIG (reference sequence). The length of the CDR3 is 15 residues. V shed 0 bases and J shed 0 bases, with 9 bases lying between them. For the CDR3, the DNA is TGTGCCTGGAGTGTCAACTGGGACTCTGGAAACACCATATATTTT. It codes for CAWSVNWDSGNTIYF.

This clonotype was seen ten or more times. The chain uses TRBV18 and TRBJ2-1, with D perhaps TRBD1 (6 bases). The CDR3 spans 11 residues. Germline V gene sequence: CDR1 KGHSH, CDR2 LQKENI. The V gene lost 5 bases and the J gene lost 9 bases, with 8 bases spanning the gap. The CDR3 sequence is CASSATGEQFF. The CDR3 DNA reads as TGTGCCAGCTCAGCGACAGGTGAGCAGTTCTTC.

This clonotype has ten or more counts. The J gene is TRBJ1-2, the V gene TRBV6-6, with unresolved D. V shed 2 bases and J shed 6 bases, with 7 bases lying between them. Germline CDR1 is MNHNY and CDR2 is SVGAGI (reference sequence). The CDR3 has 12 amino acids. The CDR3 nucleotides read TGTGCCAGCAGTTACCGCGGAGATGGCTACACCTTC. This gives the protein CASSYRGDGYTF.

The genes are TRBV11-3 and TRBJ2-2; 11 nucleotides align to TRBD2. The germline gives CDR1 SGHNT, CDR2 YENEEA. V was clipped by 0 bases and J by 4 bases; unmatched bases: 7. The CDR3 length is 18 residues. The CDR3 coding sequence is TGTGCCAGCAGCTTAGATATCGGACTAGCGGGTGGCACCGGGGAGCTGTTTTTT. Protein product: CASSLDIGLAGGTGELFF. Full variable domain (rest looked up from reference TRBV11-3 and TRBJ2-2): EAGVVQSPRYKIIEKKQPVAFWCNPISGHNTLYWYLQNLGQGPELLIRYENEEAVDDSQLPKDRFSAERLKGVDSTLKIQPAELGDSAVYLCASSLDIGLAGGTGELFFGEGSRLTVL.

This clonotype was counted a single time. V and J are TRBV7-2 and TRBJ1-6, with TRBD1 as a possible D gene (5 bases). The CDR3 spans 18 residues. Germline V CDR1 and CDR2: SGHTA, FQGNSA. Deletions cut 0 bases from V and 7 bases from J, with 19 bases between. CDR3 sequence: CASSLAWRVPGENSPLHF. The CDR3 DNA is TGTGCCAGCAGCTTAGCATGGCGTGTCCCGGGGGAAAATTCACCCCTCCACTTT.

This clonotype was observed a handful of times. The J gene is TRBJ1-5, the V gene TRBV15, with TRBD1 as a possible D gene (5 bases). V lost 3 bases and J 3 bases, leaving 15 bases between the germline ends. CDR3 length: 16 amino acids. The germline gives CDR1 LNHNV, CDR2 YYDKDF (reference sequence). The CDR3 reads CATSSRPRDLNQPQHF. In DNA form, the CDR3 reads TGTGCCACCAGCAGTCGACCCAGGGATCTCAATCAGCCCCAGCATTTT.

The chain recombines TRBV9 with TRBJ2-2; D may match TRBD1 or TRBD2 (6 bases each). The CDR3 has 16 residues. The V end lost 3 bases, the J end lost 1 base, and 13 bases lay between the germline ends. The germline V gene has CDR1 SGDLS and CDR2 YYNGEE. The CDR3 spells CASSAEGGRNTGELFF. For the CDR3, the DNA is TGTGCCAGCAGCGCTGAGGGGGGCCGGAACACCGGGGAGCTGTTTTTT.

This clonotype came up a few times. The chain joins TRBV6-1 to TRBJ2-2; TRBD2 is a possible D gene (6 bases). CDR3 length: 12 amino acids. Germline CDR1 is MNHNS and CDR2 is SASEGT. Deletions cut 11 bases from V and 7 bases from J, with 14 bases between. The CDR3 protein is CAGYAGNGELFF. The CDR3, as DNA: TGTGCCGGCTACGCGGGGAACGGGGAGCTGTTTTTT.

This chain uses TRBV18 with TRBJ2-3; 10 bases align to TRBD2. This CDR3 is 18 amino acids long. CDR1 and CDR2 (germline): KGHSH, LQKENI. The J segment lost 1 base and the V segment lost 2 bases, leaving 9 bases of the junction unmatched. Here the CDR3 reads CASSPGLAGVGGTDTQYF. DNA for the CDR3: TGTGCCAGCTCACCAGGGCTAGCGGGAGTCGGGGGCACAGATACGCAGTATTTT.

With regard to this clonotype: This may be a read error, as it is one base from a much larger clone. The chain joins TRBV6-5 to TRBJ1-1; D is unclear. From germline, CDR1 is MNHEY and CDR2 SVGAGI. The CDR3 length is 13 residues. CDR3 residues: CTSSYRVNTEAFF. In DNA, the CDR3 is TGTACCAGCAGTTACCGGGTGAACACTGAAGCTTTCTTT.

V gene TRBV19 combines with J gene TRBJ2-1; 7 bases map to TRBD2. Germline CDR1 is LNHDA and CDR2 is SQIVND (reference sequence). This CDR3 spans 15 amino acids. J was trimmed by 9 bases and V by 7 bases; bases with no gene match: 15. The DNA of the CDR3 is TGTGCCAGTATGGACCCGGGAGGACGGAGGGGTGAGCAGTTCTTC. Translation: CASMDPGGRRGEQFF.

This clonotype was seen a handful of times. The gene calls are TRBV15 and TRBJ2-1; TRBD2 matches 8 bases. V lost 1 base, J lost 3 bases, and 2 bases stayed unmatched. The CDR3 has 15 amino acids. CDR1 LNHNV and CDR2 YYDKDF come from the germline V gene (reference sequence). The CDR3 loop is CATSRASGSYNEQFF. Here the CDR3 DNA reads TGTGCCACCAGCAGAGCAAGCGGGAGCTACAATGAGCAGTTCTTC.

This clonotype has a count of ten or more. The CDR3 here is CASSSRTGLGSDQETQYF. CDR3 nucleotide sequence: TGTGCCAGCAGTTCCCGGACAGGGCTAGGGAGTGACCAAGAGACCCAGTACTTC. The chain carries TRBV28 and TRBJ2-5, with 8 bases fitting TRBD1. The CDR3 has 18 amino acids. Trimming at V came to 4 bases and at J to 0 bases, leaving 13 bases not matched to a gene. Per the germline V gene, CDR1 is MDHEN and CDR2 is SYDVKM.

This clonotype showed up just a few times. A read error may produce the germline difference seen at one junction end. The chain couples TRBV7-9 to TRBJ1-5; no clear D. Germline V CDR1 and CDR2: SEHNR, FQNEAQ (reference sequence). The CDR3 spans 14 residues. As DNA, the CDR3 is TGTGCCAGCAGCTTATTAAGTAGCGATCAGCCCCAGCATTTT. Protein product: CASSLLSSDQPQHF.

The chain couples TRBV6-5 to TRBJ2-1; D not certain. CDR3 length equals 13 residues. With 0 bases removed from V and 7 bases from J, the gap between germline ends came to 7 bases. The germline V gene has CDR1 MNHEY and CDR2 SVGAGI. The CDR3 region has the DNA TGTGCCAGCAGTTACTCCAGGAGTAATGAGCAGTTCTTC. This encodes CASSYSRSNEQFF.

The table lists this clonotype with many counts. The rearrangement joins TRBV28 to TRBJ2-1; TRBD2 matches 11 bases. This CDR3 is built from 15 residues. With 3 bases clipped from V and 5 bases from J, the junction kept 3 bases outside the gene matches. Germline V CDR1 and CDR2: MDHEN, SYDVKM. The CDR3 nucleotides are TGTGCCAGCAGTTTTCTACTAGCGGGAGACAATGAGCAGTTCTTC. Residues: CASSFLLAGDNEQFF. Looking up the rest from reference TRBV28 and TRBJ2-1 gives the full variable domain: DVKVTQSSRYLVKRTGEKVFLECVQDMDHENMFWYRQDPGLGLRLIYFSYDVKMKEKGDIPEGYSVSREKKERFSLILESASTNQTSMYLCASSFLLAGDNEQFFGPGTRLTVL.

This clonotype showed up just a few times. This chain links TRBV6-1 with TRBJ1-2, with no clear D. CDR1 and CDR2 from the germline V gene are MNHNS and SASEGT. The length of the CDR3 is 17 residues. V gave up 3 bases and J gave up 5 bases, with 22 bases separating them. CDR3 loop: CASSESALVGRKYGYTF. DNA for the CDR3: TGTGCCAGCAGTGAGTCGGCTTTGGTGGGGAGAAAATATGGCTACACCTTC.

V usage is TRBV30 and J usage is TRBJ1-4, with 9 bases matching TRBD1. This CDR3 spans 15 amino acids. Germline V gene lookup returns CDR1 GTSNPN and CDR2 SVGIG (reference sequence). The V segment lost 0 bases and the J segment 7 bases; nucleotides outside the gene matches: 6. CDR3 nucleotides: TGTGCCTGGAGTGTAAAGGGACAGGGAGTTGAAAAACTGTTTTTT. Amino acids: CAWSVKGQGVEKLFF.

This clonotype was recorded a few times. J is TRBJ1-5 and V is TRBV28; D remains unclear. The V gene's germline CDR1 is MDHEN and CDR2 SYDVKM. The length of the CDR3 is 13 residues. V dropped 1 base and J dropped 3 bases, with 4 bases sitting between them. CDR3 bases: TGTGCCAGCAGTTTATTACCCAATCAGCCCCAGCATTTT. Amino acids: CASSLLPNQPQHF.

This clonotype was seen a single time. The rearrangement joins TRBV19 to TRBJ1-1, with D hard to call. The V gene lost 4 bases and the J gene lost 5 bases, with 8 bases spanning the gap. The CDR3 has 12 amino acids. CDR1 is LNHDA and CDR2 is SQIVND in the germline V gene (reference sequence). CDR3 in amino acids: CASSRGKTEAFF. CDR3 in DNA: TGTGCCAGTAGTAGGGGAAAAACTGAAGCTTTCTTT.

The CDR3 sequence is CASSINGAVYGYTF. CDR3 coding DNA: TGTGCCAGTAGTATTAACGGGGCGGTCTATGGCTACACCTTC. The V and J genes are TRBV19 and TRBJ1-2; a possible D gene is TRBD1 (5 bases). V dropped 3 bases and J dropped 4 bases, with 12 bases sitting between them. This CDR3 contains 14 residues. Germline lookup yields CDR1 LNHDA and CDR2 SQIVND (reference sequence).

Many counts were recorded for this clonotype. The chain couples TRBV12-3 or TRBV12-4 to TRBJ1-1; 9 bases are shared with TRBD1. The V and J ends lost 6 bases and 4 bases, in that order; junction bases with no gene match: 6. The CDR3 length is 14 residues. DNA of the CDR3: TGTGCCAGCAGGGGGACAGGGCCGGGCACTGAAGCTTTCTTT. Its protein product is CASRGTGPGTEAFF.

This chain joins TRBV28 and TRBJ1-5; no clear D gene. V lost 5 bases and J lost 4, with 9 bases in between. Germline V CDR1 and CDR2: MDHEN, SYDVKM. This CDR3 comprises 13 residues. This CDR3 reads CASSDWQNQPQHF. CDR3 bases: TGTGCCAGCAGTGATTGGCAAAATCAGCCCCAGCATTTT.

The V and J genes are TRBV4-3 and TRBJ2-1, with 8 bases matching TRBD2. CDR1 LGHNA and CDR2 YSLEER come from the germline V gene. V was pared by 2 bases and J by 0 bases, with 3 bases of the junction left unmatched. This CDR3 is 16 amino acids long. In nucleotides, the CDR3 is TGCGCCAGCAGCCAACTAGCGGGCCTCTCCTACAATGAGCAGTTCTTC. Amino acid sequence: CASSQLAGLSYNEQFF.

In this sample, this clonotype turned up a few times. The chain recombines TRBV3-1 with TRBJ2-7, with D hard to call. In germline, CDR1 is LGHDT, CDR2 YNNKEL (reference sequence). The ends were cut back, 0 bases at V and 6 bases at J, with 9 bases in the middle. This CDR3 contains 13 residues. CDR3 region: CASSQDGLAEQYF. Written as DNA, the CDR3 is TGTGCCAGCAGCCAAGACGGCCTCGCCGAGCAGTACTTC.

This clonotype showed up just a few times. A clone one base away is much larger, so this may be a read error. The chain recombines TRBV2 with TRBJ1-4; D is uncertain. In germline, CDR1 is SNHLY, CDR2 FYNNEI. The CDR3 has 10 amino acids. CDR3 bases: TGTGCCAGCGGTGATGAAAAACTGTTTTTT. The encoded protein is CASGDEKLFF.

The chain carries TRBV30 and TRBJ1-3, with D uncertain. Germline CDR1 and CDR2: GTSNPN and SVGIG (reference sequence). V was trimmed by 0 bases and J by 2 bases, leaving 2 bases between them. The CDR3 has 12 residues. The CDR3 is CAWSVTGNTIYF. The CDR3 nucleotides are TGTGCCTGGAGTGTAACTGGAAACACCATATATTTT.